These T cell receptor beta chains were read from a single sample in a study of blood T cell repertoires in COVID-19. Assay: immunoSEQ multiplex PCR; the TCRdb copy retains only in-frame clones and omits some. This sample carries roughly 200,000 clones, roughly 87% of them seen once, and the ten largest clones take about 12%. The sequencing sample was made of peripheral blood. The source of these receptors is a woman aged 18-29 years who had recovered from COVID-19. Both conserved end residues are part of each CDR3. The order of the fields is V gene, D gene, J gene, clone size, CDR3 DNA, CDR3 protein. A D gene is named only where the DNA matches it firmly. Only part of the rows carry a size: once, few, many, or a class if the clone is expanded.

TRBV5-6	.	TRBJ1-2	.	TGTGCCAGCAAGACGGGGGGGAACTCTAACTATGGCTACACCTTC	CASKTGGNSNYGYTF
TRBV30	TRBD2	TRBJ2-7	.	TGTGCCTGGAGTGACGTGGGGGGGGTAACGCCAAGGGGCTACGAGCAGTACTTC	CAWSDVGGVTPRGYEQYF
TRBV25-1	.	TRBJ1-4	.	TGTGCCAGCAGTGATTCGGGAGGAAAACTGTTTTTT	CASSDSGGKLFF
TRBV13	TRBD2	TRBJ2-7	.	TGTGCCAGCAGCACCGGGACTAGCGTAGGAGAGCAGTACTTC	CASSTGTSVGEQYF
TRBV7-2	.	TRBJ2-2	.	TGTGCCAGCAGCGCGTTTAAGGGGGAGCTGTTTTTT	CASSAFKGELFF
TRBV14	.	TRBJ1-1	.	TGTGCCAGCAGCCAACAGACTAGCACTGAAGCTTTCTTT	CASSQQTSTEAFF
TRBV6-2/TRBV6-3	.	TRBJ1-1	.	TGTGCCAGCAGTTACTCCCGGGAAGCTTTCTTT	CASSYSREAFF
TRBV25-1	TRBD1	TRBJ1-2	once	TGTGCCAGCAGTTTCACCCCCGAGGGGGCTCACCATGGCTACACCTTC	CASSFTPEGAHHGYTF
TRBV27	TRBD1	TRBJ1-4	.	TGTGCCAGCAGTTTAGGCCAGGGGGCTGGGAAACTGTTTTTT	CASSLGQGAGKLFF
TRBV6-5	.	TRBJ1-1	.	TGTGCCAGCAGTTTCGACGGCCTCGGGACTGAAGCTTTCTTT	CASSFDGLGTEAFF
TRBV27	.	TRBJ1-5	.	TGTGCCAGCAGTGCCTCCTCCAGGGTCCCTCAGCCCCAGCATTTT	CASSASSRVPQPQHF
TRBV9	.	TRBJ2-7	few	TGTGCCAGCAGCGTAGGTCCAACGGGAGTTGTCTACGAGCAGTACTTC	CASSVGPTGVVYEQYF
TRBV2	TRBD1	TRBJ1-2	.	TGTGCCAGCAGCCGGGACAGGGTTAACTATGGCTACACCTTC	CASSRDRVNYGYTF
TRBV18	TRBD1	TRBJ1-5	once	TGTGCCAGCTCACCACCGGGACAGGGGGCGCGAACTCAGCCCCAGCATTTT	CASSPPGQGARTQPQHF
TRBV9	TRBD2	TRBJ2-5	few	TGTGCCAGCAGCGAGGGAGGGTACGGATCGGGAGAGACCCAGTACTTC	CASSEGGYGSGETQYF
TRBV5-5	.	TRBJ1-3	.	TGTGCCAGCAGCTTGGGACTTGGCTCTGGAAACACCATATATTTT	CASSLGLGSGNTIYF
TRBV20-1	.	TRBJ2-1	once	TGCAGTGCTAGTGCGAATGAGCAGTTCTTC	CSASANEQFF
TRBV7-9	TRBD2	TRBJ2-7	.	TGTGCCAGCAGCTTAGCGCTGGGGGAGCGGGGCTCCTACGAGCAGTACTTC	CASSLALGERGSYEQYF
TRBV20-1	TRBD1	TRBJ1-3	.	TGCAGTGCTAGTAAGGTACAGGGGGAACAGGTTAGCTCTGGAAACACCATATATTTT	CSASKVQGEQVSSGNTIYF
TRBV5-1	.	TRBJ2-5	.	TGCGCCAGCAGCTTGGACTCGCTAATTGGGTACTTC	CASSLDSLIGYF
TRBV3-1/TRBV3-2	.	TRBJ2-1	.	TGTGCCAGCAGCCAAGAACCTTTTGTGGCAGGGCGCCTGTACAATGAGCAGTTCTTC	CASSQEPFVAGRLYNEQFF
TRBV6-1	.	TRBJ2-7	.	TGTGCCAGCAGTGAAGGGGGAGTAAGCCTCTACGAGCAGTACTTC	CASSEGGVSLYEQYF
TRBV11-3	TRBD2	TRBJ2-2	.	TGTGCCAGCACCGCCGGGGAGGGGACCGGGGAGCTGTTTTTT	CASTAGEGTGELFF
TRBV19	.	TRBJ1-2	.	TGTGCCAGTAGCTGGACAGCAAACGCAGCTAACTATGGCTACACCTTC	CASSWTANAANYGYTF
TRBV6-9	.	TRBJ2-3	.	TGTGCCAGCAGTTGGACAGCGGACACAGATACGCAGTATTTT	CASSWTADTDTQYF